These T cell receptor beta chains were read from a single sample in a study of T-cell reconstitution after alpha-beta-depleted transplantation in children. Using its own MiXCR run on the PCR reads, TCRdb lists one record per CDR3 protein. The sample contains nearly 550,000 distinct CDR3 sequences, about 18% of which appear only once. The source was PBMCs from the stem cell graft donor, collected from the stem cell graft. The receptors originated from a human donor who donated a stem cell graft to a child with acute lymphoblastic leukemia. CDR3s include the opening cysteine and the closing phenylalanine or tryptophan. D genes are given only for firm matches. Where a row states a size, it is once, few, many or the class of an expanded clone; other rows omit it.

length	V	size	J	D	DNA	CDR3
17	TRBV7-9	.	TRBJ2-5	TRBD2	TGTGCCAGCAGCCGAGGGGAGGCTAGCGGCTACCAAGAGACCCAGTACTTC	CASSRGEASGYQETQYF
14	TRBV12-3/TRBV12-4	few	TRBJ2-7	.	TGTGCCACCCGGGATGGGTTAAACTCCTACGAGCAGTACTTC	CATRDGLNSYEQYF
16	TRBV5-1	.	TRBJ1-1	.	TGCGCCAGCAGCTTGGTTCCCGGGACACAAAACACTGAAGCTTTCTTT	CASSLVPGTQNTEAFF
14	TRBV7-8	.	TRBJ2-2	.	TGTGCCAGCAGACATCCGACAACCACCGGGGAGCTGTTTTTT	CASRHPTTTGELFF
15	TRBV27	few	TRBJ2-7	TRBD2	TGTGCCAGCAGTTTAGGGGGACTAGCGGTATACGAGCAGTACTTC	CASSLGGLAVYEQYF
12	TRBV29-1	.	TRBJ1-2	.	TGCAGCGTTGAAGATCTACTCTATGGCTACACCTTC	CSVEDLLYGYTF
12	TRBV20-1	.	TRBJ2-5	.	TGCAGTGCTAGAGGGGAGACAGAGACCCAGTACTTC	CSARGETETQYF
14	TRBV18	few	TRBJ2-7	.	TGTGCCAGCTCACCACCGACGAGGACCTACGAGCAGTACTTC	CASSPPTRTYEQYF
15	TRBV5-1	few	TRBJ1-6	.	TGCGCCAGCAGCTTGTCGGGCCAGACTAATTCACCCCTCCACTTT	CASSLSGQTNSPLHF
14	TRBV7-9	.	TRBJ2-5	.	TGTGCCAGCAGCTTAGATCCAACCCAAGAGACCCAGTACTTC	CASSLDPTQETQYF
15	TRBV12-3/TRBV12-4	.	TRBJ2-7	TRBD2	TGTGCCAGCAGTTTAGCCGAGCGGGAGTTCTACGAGCAGTACTTC	CASSLAEREFYEQYF
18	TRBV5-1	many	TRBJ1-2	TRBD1	TGCGCCAGCAGCTTGGGTCCCAGGGGGACCGCCTCTAACTATGGCTACACCTTC	CASSLGPRGTASNYGYTF
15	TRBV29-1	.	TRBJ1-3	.	TGCAGCGTTGAAGAGACCGGGACCTCCGGAAACACCATATATTTT	CSVEETGTSGNTIYF
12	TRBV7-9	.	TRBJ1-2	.	TGTGCCAGCAGCGGAAACGGGAATGGCTACACCTTC	CASSGNGNGYTF
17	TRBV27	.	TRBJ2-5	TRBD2	TGTGCCAGCAGACCTCGGACTAGCGGGAGTCCCCAAGAGACCCAGTACTTC	CASRPRTSGSPQETQYF
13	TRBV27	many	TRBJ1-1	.	TGTGCCAGCAGTTTAGTGCGGGGCACTGAAGCTTTCTTT	CASSLVRGTEAFF
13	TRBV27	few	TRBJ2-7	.	TGTGCCAGTTGTTTGGGAGTCGGCTACGAGCAGTACTTC	CASCLGVGYEQYF
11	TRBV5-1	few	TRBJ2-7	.	TGCGCCAGCAGCAGACAGGCCGAGCAGTACTTC	CASSRQAEQYF
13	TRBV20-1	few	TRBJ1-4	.	TGCAGTGCTAGGATGGACAATGGCGAAAAACTGTTTTTT	CSARMDNGEKLFF
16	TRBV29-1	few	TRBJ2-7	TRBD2	TGCAGCGTTGAAACTAGCGGGTCTTCCAGCTCCTACGAGCAGTACTTC	CSVETSGSSSSYEQYF
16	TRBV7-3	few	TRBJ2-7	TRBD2	TGTGCCAGCCGTTGCTCGACTAGCGTCTCCGGCTACGAGCAGTACTTC	CASRCSTSVSGYEQYF
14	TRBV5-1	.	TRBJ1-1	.	TGCGCCAGCAGCTTGGACGATCCGAACACTGAAGCTTTCTTT	CASSLDDPNTEAFF
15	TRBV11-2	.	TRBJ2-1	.	TGTGCCAGCAGCTTTAACAGGGGGGGAATCAATGAGCAGTTCTTC	CASSFNRGGINEQFF
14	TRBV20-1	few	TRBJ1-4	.	TGCAGTGCTAGAATTGACAGAGTCAATGAAAAACTGTTTTTT	CSARIDRVNEKLFF
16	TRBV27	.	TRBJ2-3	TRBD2	TGTGCCAGCAGCTCACTAGCGAGGGAGCCCGCAGATACGCAGTATTTT	CASSSLAREPADTQYF
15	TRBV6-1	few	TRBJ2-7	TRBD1	TGTGCCAGCAGCCGCCGGGACAGGCCCCTCGGGGAGCAGTACTTC	CASSRRDRPLGEQYF
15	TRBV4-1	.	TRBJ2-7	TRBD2	TGCGCCAGCAGCCCGTTGGGGGACTACCCCTCCGAGCAGTACTTC	CASSPLGDYPSEQYF
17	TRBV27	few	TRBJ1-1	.	TGTGCCAGCAGATCTAACCAAGGGGGGATCGGCGACACTGAAGCTTTCTTT	CASRSNQGGIGDTEAFF
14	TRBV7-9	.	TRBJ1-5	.	TGTGCCAGCAGCTTAGCGACAGTAAATCAGCCCCAGCATTTT	CASSLATVNQPQHF
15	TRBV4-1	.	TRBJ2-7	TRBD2	TGCGCCAGCAGCTTCCTAAGGGCGGGGGCCTACGAGCAGTACTTC	CASSFLRAGAYEQYF
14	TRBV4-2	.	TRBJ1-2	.	TGTGCCAGCAGCCAAGTGGGGGGTAACTATGGCTACACCTTC	CASSQVGGNYGYTF
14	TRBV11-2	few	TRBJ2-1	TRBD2	TGTGCCAGCAGGTACCCGGGGCGGGAGAATGAGCAGTTCTTC	CASRYPGRENEQFF
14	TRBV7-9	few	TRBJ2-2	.	TGTGCCAGCAACCAAGACAGAAACACCGGGGAGCTGTTTTTT	CASNQDRNTGELFF
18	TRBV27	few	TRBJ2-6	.	TGTGCCAGCAGTTTGTCTCCGGGACATCTCTCTGGGGCCAACGTCCTGACTTTC	CASSLSPGHLSGANVLTF
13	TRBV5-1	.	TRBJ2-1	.	TGCGCCAGCAGCAAGGCCGTCTCGAATGAGCAGTTCTTC	CASSKAVSNEQFF
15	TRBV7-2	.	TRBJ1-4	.	TGTGCCAGCAGCTTAGACAGGGCCCTCAGGGAAAAACTGTTTTTT	CASSLDRALREKLFF
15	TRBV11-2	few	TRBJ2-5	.	TGTGCCAGCAGCCCCTATTTTGGGGCCAAAGAGACCCAGTACTTC	CASSPYFGAKETQYF
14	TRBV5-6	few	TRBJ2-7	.	TGTGCCAGCAGCCGTCCTGAGTCCCTGCACGAGCAGTACTTC	CASSRPESLHEQYF
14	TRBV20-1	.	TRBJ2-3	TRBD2	TGCAGTGCTGTACCCAGCGGGAGGGGGTGGGGGCAGTATTTT	CSAVPSGRGWGQYF